This record looks at one T cell receptor beta chain sequence and its context. The antigen remains undetermined. The sample comes from a study of T cell responses to AZD1222 COVID-19 vaccine. Libraries were prepared by immunoSEQ multiplex PCR; TCRdb keeps only in-frame clonotypes and omits some of them. The sample holds over 100,000 clones, about nine tenths seen once. Findings and limits, study-wide: Per reports, nearly half of all spike-specific TCRs target regions that are unmutated in variants. Spike-specific TCRs gained breadth and depth after people received two AZD1222 doses.

Germline loops: CDR1 LGHDT, CDR2 YNNKEL (reference sequence). Germline trimming cut 4 bases from V and 9 bases from J; bases unmatched to any gene: 7. The CDR3 runs to 15 residues. The chain has TRBV3-1 (or the pseudogene TRBV3-2) and TRBJ2-4; 12 bases agree with TRBD2. This specimen consisted of peripheral blood, obtained on day 0 of AZD1222 vaccination. This clonotype was sampled from an adult in good health. The CDR3 DNA reads TGTGCCAGCAGCCCCAGACTAGCGGGGGACGGCATTCAGTACTTC. It codes for CASSPRLAGDGIQYF.